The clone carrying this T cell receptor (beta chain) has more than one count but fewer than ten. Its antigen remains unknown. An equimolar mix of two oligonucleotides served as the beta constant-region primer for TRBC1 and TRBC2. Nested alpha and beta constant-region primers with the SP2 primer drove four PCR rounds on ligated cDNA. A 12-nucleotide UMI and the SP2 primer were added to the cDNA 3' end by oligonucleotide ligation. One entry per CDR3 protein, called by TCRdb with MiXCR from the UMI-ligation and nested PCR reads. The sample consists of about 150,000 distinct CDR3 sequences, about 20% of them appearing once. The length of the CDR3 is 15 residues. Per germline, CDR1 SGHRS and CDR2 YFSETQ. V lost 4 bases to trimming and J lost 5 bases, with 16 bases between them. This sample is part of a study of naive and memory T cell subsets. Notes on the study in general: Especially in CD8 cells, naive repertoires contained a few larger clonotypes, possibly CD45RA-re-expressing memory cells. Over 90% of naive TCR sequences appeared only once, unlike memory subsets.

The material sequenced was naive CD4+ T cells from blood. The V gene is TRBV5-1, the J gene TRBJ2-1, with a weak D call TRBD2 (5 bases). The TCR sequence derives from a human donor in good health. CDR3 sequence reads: CASSIEGADDNEQFF. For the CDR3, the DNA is TGCGCCAGCAGCATAGAGGGTGCAGACGACAATGAGCAGTTCTTC.